This T cell receptor (beta chain) originates from a study of blood T cell repertoires in COVID-19 (dated by TCRdb to the early 2020s). Background on the whole study: Samples from collaborators originated in the United States, Italy and Spain and spanned both the acute and convalescent phases of COVID-19. The material from the prospective study consisted of cDNA or gDNA derived from T cells, B-cell-depleted T cells, or PBMCs. The dataset comprised deeply sampled blood TCRbeta repertoires from subjects exposed to, actively infected with, or recovered from COVID-19. The repertoires were made available in a free public database intended to serve as a resource for research on the immune response to SARS-CoV-2. Samples were obtained from the ongoing ImmuneRACE study (first 160 participants) and from 950 to 1,500 subjects provided by 6 global collaborators. The sample metadata nearly always contained a de-identified subject ID, COVID-19 status, age in years and sex. HLA class I and class II types, where available, came from metadata supplied by the sample provider rather than from assay-based typing.

The V end gives up 4 bases and the J end 4 bases, leaving 10 bases in the junction not matched to a gene. The CDR3 contains 15 residues, cysteine and phenylalanine counted. CDR3 DNA is the only sequence kept; it has 45 bases, read in frame from the first base. CDR1 and CDR2 are read off the germline V gene (reference sequence) as LGHDT and YNNKEL. TCRbeta CDR3 regions were amplified from genomic DNA by means of the immunoSEQ Assay, a bias-controlled multiplex PCR. Per the source publication's procedure: The number of nucleated cells in each sample was estimated by amplification of reference gene primers within the assay. To quantify the absolute abundance of each unique TCRbeta CDR3 rearrangement, sequence reads were collapsed and filtered. For each sample, productive Simpson clonality was calculated by taking the square root of Simpson's diversity index across productive rearrangements. TCRdb's version of the immuneACCESS table is confined to in-frame rearrangements and falls short of the full clone set. An unresolved V gene accounts for under half of the shortfall where checked; the remainder is of unknown origin. V, J and clone size are taken as reported in that table, and D and trimming were inferred from the DNA itself. This sample holds over 200,000 clones; 85% to 90% were observed only once. Less than 3.5% of the sample rests with the top ten.

One collaborating source in Seattle enrolled patients during active infection and followed them longitudinally through the course of disease. Collaborating institutions collected whole blood in K2EDTA tubes following their own protocols. Collaborator samples were shipped for TCRbeta analysis as frozen whole blood, isolated PBMCs, or DNA extracted from either sample type. Overall study results and their limits: The quantity of clinical and demographic metadata differed by source and by participant and was supplied without curation.

On this clone itself: Its antigen target is currently unknown. Base-call qualities are not available, and no considerably larger clone is one nucleotide away.

Sequencing was carried out using peripheral blood. The rearrangement combines TRBV3-1 (or the pseudogene TRBV3-2) with TRBJ2-7, and 7 junctional nucleotides match TRBD2. The TCR originated in a man aged 30 to 45 with COVID-19, enrolled during active disease. DNA sequence: TGTGCCAGCAGCCGAAGAGCGGGGCTGTCATACGAGCAGTACTTC. Its amino acids are CASSRRAGLSYEQYF.